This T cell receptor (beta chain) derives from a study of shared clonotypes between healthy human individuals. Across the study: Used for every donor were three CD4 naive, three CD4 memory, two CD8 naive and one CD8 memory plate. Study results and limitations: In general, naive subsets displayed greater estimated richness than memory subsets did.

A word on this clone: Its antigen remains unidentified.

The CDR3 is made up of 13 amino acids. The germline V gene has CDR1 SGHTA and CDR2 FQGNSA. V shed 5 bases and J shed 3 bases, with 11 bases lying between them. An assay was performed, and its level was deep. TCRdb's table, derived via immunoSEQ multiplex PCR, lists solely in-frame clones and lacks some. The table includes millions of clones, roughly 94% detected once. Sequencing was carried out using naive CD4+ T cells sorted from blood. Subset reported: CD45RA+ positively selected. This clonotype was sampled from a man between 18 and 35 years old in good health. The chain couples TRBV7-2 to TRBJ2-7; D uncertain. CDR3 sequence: CASSPSFNYEQYF. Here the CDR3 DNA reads TGTGCCAGCAGCCCATCCTTCAACTACGAGCAGTACTTC.